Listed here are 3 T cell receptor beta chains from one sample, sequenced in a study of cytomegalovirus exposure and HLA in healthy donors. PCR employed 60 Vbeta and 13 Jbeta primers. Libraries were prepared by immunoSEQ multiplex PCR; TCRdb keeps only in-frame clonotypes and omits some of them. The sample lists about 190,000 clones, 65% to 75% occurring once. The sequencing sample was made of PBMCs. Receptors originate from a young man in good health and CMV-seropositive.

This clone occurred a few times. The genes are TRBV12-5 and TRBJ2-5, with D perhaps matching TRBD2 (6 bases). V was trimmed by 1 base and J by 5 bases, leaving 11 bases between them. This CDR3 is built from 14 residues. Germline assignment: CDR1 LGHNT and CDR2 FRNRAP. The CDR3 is CASGLAGTPETQYF. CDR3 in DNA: TGTGCTAGTGGTTTGGCAGGGACTCCGGAGACCCAGTACTTC.

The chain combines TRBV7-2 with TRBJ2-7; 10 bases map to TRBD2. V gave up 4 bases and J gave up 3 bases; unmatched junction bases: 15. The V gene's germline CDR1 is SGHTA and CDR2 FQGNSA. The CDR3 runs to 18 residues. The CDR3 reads CASSSETISGGTGYEQYF. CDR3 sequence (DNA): TGTGCCAGCAGCTCCGAAACGATTAGCGGGGGGACCGGCTACGAGCAGTACTTC.

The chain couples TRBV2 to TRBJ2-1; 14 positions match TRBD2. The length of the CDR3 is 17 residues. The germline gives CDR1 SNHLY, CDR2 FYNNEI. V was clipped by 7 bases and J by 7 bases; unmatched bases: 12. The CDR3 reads CASNALRRLAGGNEQFF. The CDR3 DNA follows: TGTGCCAGCAACGCACTCAGGAGACTAGCGGGAGGGAATGAGCAGTTCTTC.